The 2 T cell receptor beta chains in this list originate from one sample, sequenced in a study of blood T cells in healthy people across ages. The use of a sample-barcoded 5' primer and a J-beta primer mix characterized a second PCR of about 7 to 12 cycles. MiXCR, applied by TCRdb to the 5' RACE reads, yields one record per CDR3 protein. The data contain about 630,000 distinct CDR3 sequences, 21% of them seen just once; the ten biggest clones take up roughly 3.9%. The source material was blood. The receptors were sampled from a man aged 65-85 years in good health.

The chain links TRBV20-1 to TRBJ2-5; D gene uncertain. V lost 1 base and J lost 5, with 14 bases in between. The CDR3 has 14 residues. Germline CDR1 is DFQATT and CDR2 is SNEGSKA (reference sequence). CDR3 sequence: CSARGPVAGETQYF. In DNA form, the CDR3 reads TGCAGTGCTAGAGGGCCGGTAGCCGGGGAGACCCAGTACTTC.

This clonotype was counted only a few times. At one end, the junction sequence differs from germline, possibly due to a read error. The gene calls are TRBV3-1 and TRBJ1-2, with a possible D match to TRBD1 (6 bases). Germline V CDR1 and CDR2: LGHDT, YNNKEL (reference sequence). The CDR3 runs to 14 residues. The CDR3 here is CACSQEDSERGYTF. The CDR3 DNA reads TGTGCCTGCAGCCAAGAGGACAGTGAAAGGGGCTACACCTTC.